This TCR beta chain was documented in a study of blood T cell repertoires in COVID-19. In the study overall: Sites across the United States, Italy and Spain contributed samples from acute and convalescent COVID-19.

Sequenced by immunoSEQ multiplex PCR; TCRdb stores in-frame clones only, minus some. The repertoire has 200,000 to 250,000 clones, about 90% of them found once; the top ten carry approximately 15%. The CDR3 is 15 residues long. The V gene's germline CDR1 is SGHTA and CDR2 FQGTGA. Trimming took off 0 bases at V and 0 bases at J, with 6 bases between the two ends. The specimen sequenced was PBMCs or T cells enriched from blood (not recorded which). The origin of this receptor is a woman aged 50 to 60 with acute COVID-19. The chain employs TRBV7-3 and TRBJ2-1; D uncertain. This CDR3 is CASSLTSVSYNEQFF. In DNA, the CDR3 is TGTGCCAGCAGCTTAACATCCGTCTCCTACAATGAGCAGTTCTTC. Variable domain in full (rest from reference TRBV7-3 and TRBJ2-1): GAGVSQTPSNKVTEKGKYVELRCDPISGHTALYWYRQSLGQGPEFLIYFQGTGAADDSGLPNDRFFAVRPEGSVSTLKIQRTERGDSAVYLCASSLTSVSYNEQFFGPGTRLTVL.